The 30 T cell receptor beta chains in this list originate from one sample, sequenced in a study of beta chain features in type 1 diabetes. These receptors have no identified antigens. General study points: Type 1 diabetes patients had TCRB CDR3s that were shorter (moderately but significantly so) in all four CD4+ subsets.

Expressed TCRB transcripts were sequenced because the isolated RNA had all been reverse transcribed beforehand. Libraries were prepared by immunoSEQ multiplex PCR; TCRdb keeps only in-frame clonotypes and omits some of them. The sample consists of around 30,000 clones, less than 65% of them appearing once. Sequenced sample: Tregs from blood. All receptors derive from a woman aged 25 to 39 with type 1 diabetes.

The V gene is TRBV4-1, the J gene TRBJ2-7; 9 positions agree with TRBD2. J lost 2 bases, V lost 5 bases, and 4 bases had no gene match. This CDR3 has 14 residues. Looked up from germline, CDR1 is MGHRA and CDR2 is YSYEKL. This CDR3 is CASSSASGAYEQYF. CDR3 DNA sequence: TGCGCCAGCAGCAGTGCTAGCGGGGCCTACGAGCAGTACTTC.

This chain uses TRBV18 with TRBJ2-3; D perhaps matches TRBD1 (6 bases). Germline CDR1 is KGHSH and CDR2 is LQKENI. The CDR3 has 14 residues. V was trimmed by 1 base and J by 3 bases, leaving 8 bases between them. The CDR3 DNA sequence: TGTGCCAGCTCACCACAACAGGGAACAGATACGCAGTATTTT. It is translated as CASSPQQGTDTQYF.

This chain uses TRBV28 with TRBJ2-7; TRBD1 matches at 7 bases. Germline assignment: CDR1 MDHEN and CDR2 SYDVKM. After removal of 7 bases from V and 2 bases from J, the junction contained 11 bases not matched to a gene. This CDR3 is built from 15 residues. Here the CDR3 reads CASTPSDRNPYEQYF. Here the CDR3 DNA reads TGTGCCAGCACTCCCTCGGACAGGAACCCCTACGAGCAGTACTTC.

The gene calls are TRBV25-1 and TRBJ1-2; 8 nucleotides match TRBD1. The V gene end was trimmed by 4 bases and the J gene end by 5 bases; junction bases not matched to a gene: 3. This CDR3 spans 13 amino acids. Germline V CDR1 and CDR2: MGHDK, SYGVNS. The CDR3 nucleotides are TGTGCCAGCAGTGGGAGACAGGGGTATGGCTACACCTTC. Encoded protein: CASSGRQGYGYTF.

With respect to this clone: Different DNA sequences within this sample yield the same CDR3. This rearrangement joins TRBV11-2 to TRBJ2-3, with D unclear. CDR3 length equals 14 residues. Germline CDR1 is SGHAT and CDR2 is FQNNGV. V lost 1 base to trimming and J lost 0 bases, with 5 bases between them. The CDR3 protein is CASSLVTSTDTQYF. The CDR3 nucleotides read TGTGCCAGCAGCTTAGTTACTAGCACAGATACGCAGTATTTT.

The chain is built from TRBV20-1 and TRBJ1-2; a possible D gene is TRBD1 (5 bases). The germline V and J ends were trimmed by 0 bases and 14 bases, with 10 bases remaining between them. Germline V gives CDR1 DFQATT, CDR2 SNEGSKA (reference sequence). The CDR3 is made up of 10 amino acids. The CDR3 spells CSARDEQATF. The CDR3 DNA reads TGCAGTGCTAGAGATGAACAGGCGACCTTC.

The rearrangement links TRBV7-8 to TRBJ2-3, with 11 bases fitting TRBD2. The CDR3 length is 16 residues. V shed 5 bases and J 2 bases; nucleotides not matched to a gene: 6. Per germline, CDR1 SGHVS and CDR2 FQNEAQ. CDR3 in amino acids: CASSRGTSGNTDTQYF. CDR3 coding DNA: TGTGCCAGCAGCAGGGGGACTAGCGGAAACACAGATACGCAGTATTTT.

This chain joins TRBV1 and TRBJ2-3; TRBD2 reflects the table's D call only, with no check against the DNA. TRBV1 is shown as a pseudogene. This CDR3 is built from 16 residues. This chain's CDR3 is CTSSPGGLAGEYTQYF. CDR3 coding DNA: TGCACCAGCAGCCCAGGAGGACTAGCGGGAGAATATACGCAGTATTTT.

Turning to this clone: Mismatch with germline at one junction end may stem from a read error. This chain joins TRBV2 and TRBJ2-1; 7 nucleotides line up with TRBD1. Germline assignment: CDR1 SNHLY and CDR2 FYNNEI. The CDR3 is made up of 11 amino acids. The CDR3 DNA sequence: TGTGCCAGCAGCAACCGGGACAGTGGGCTCTTC. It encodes CASSNRDSGLF.

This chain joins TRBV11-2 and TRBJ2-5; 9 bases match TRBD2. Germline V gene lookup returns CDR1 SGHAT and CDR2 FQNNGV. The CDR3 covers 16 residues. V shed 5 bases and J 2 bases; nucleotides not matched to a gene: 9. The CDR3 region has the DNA TGTGCCAGCAGCCCCTTAGCGGGAGTAGATCAAGAGACCCAGTACTTC. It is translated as CASSPLAGVDQETQYF.

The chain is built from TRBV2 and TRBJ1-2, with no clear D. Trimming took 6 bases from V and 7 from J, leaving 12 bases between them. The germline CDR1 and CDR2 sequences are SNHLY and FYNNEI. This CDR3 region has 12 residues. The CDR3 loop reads CASRHRLGGYTF. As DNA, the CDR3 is TGTGCCAGCAGGCACCGGCTAGGTGGCTACACCTTC. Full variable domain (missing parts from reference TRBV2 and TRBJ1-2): EPEVTQTPSHQVTQMGQEVILRCVPISNHLYFYWYRQILGQKVEFLVSFYNNEISEKSEIFDDQFSVERPDGSNFTLKIRSTKLEDSAMYFCASRHRLGGYTFGSGTRLTVV.

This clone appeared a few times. The CDR3 region has the DNA TGTGCCAGCAGTTACTCCTGGTCGCAGGCCTACGAGCAGTACTTC. Its protein is CASSYSWSQAYEQYF. The J gene is TRBJ2-7, the V gene TRBV6-5; D remains ambiguous. Germline CDR1 is MNHEY and CDR2 is SVGAGI. Trimming cost V 0 bases and J 2 bases, with 11 bases left between them. This CDR3 has 15 residues.

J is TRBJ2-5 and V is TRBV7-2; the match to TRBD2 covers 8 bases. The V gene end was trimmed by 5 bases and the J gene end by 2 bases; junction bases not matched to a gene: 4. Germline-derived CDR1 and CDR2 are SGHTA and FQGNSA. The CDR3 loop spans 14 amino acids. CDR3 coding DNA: TGTGCCAGCAGCCGGACTAGCTCACAAGAGACCCAGTACTTC. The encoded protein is CASSRTSSQETQYF.

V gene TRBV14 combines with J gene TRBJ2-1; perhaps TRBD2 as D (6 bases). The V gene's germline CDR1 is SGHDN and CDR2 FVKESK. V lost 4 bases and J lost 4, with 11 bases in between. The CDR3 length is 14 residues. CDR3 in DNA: TGTGCCAGCAGCCTCGGGAGCCCTTACAATGAGCAGTTCTTC. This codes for CASSLGSPYNEQFF.

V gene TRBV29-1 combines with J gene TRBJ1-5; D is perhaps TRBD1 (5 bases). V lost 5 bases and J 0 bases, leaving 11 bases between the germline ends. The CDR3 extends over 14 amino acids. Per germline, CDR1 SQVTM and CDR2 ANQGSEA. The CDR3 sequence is CSVMTATSNQPQHF. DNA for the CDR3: TGCAGCGTTATGACAGCTACTAGCAATCAGCCCCAGCATTTT.

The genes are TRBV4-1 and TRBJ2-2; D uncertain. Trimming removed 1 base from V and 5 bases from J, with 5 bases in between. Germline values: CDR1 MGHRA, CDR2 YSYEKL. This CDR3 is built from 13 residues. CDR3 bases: TGCGCCAGCAGCCAAGTTTTAACCGGGGAGCTGTTTTTT. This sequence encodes CASSQVLTGELFF.

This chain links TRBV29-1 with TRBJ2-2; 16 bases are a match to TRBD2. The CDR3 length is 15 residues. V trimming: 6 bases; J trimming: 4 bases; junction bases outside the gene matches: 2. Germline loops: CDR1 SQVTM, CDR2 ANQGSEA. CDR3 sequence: CSVGTSGRATGELFF. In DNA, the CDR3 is TGCAGCGTCGGGACTAGCGGGAGGGCCACCGGGGAGCTGTTTTTT.

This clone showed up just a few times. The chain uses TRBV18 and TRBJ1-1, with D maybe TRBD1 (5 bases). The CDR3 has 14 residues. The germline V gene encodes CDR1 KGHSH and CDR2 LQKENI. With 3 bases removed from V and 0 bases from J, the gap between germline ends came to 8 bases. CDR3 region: CASSPGLMNTEAFF. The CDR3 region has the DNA TGTGCCAGCTCACCGGGACTCATGAACACTGAAGCTTTCTTT.

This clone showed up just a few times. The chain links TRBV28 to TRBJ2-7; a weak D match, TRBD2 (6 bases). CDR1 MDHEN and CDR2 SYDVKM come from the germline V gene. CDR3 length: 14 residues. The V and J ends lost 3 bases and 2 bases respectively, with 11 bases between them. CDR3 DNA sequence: TGTGCCAGCAGTTTCCACCCGGGGGCCTACGAGCAGTACTTC. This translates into CASSFHPGAYEQYF.

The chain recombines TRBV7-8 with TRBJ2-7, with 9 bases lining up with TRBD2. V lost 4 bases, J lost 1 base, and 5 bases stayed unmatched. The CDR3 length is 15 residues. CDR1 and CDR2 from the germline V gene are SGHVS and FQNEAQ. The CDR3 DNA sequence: TGTGCCAGCAGCTGGCGACTAGCGGATTCCTACGAGCAGTACTTC. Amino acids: CASSWRLADSYEQYF.

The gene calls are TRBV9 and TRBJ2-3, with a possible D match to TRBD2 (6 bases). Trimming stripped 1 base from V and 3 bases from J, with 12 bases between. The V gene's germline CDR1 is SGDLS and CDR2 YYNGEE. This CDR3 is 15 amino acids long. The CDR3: CASSVRPSETDTQYF. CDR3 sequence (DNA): TGTGCCAGCAGCGTAAGGCCTAGCGAGACAGATACGCAGTATTTT.

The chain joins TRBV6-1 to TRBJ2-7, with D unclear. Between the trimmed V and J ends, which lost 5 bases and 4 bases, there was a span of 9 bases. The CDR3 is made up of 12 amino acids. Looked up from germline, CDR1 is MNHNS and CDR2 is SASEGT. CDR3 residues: CASSRVTYEQYF. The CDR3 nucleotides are TGTGCCAGCAGTCGAGTAACTTACGAGCAGTACTTC.

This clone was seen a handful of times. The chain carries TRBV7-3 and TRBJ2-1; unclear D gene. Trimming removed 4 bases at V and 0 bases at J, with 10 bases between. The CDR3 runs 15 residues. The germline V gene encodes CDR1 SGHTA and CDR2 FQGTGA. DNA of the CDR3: TGTGCCAGCAGCTCCGACCGGAGCTCCTACAATGAGCAGTTCTTC. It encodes CASSSDRSSYNEQFF.

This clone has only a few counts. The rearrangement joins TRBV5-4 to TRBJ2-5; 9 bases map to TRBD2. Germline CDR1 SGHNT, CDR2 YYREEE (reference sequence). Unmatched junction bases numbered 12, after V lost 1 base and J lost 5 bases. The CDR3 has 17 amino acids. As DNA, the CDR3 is TGTGCCAGCAGCTTGTTTTTAGCGGGAGCCCCTTGGGAGACCCAGTACTTC. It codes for CASSLFLAGAPWETQYF.

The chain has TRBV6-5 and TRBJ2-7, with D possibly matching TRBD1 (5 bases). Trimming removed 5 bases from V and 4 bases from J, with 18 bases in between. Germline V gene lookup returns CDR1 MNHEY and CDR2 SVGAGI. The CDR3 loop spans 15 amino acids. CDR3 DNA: TGTGCCAGCAGTGGAGTTTCGGTGGACACTTACGAGCAGTACTTC. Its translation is CASSGVSVDTYEQYF.

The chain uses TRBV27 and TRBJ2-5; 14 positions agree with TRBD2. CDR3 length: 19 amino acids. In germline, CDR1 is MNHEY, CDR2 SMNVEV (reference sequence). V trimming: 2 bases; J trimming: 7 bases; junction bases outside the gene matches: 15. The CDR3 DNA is TGTGCCAGCAGTTTAAGGGCACCGGGACTAGCGGGGGCCATGGGGACCCAGTACTTC. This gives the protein CASSLRAPGLAGAMGTQYF.

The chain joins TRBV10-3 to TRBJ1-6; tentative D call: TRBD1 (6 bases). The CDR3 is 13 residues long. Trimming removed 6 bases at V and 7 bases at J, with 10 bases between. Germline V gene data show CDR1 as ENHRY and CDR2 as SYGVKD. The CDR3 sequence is CAIRWTENSPLHF. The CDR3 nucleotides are TGTGCCATCAGGTGGACAGAGAATTCACCCCTCCACTTT.

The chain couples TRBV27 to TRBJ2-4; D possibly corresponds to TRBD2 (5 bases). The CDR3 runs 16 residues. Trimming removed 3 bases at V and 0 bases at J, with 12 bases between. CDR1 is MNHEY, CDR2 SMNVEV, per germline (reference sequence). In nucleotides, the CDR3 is TGTGCCAGCAGTTTTCTGTATCGGGGAGCCAAAAACATTCAGTACTTC. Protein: CASSFLYRGAKNIQYF.

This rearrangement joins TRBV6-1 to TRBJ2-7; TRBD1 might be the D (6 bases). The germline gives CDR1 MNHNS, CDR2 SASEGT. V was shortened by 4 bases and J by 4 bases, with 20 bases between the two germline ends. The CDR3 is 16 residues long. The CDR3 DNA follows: TGTGCCAGCAGTGTTCCCAACAGGGCGGGCCGATACGAGCAGTACTTC. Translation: CASSVPNRAGRYEQYF.

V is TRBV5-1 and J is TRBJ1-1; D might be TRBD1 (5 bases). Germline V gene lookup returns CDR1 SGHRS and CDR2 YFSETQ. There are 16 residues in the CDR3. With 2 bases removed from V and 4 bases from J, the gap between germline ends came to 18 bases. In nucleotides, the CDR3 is TGCGCCAGCAGCTTCCTTGGTGGGTCAAGGGGCACTGAAGCTTTCTTT. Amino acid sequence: CASSFLGGSRGTEAFF.